The clone carrying this TCR beta chain was counted at least ten times. TCRdb re-analysed the 5' RACE reads in MiXCR, keeping a single row per CDR3 protein. The sample includes roughly 260,000 distinct CDR3 sequences, roughly 20% of them seen just once. The data originate from a study of CD8 T cells in ankylosing spondylitis. Sequencing was done on a sample of blood, either unsorted or a sorted T cell fraction (not recorded which). The clonotype originates from a male donor with ankylosing spondylitis or in good health (not recorded which).

CDR3 residues: CASSLAEEETQYF. CDR3 nucleotides: TGTGCCAGCAGCTTGGCAGAGGAAGAGACCCAGTACTTC. The genes are TRBV5-6 and TRBJ2-5; no reliable D call. This CDR3 spans 13 amino acids. Germline V gene sequence: CDR1 SGHDT, CDR2 YYEEEE. The V end was cut by 0 bases, the J end by 3 bases, with 6 bases between.